Presented here are 11 T cell receptor beta chains from one specimen sequenced in a study of cytomegalovirus exposure and HLA in healthy donors. Researchers ran the PCR with 60 Vbeta and 13 Jbeta primers. Clones were read by immunoSEQ multiplex PCR, and TCRdb kept only the in-frame ones, dropping some. The sample lists under 60,000 clones, approximately 77% occurring once. The material sequenced was PBMCs. These TCRs come from a woman in her forties in good health and CMV-seropositive.

V gene TRBV27 combines with J gene TRBJ2-7, with TRBD2 identical over 10 bases. Per the germline V gene, CDR1 is MNHEY and CDR2 is SMNVEV (reference sequence). CDR3 size: 14 residues. V was clipped by 5 bases and J by 4 bases; unmatched bases: 5. CDR3 sequence reads: CASSVLAGRYEQYF. The CDR3, as DNA: TGTGCCAGCAGTGTACTAGCGGGGAGGTACGAGCAGTACTTC.

The chain has TRBV7-8 and TRBJ1-1; a possible D gene is TRBD1 (6 bases). The V end lost 1 base, the J end lost 2 bases, and 11 bases lay between the germline ends. The length of the CDR3 is 15 residues. Germline-derived CDR1 and CDR2 are SGHVS and FQNEAQ. The CDR3 region has the DNA TGTGCCAGCAGCTTAGGGACAGCATTAAACACTGAAGCTTTCTTT. Amino acids: CASSLGTALNTEAFF.

The chain employs TRBV19 and TRBJ1-3; perhaps TRBD1 as D (5 bases). The CDR3 has 19 residues. Trimming left V 8 bases short and J 0 bases short, with 26 bases between. Looked up from germline, CDR1 is LNHDA and CDR2 is SQIVND (reference sequence). CDR3 loop: CASLGGGESAESSGNTIYF. Here the CDR3 DNA reads TGTGCCAGTTTGGGGGGTGGGGAGTCGGCCGAGTCCTCTGGAAACACCATATATTTT.

The chain has TRBV6-1 and TRBJ2-5, with TRBD1 matching over 7 bases. The V gene's germline CDR1 is MNHNS and CDR2 SASEGT. CDR3 length: 13 residues. J lost 4 bases, V lost 2 bases, and 1 base had no gene match. The CDR3 sequence is CASSERTGETQYF. In DNA form, the CDR3 reads TGTGCCAGCAGTGAACGGACAGGAGAGACCCAGTACTTC.

V usage is TRBV15 and J usage is TRBJ2-7; D is possibly TRBD1 (6 bases). The CDR3 is 16 residues long. Trimming took 1 base from V and 0 from J, leaving 13 bases between them. In germline, CDR1 is LNHNV, CDR2 YYDKDF (reference sequence). Here the CDR3 DNA reads TGTGCCACCAGCAGAGTGGACAGAAAAAGCTCCTACGAGCAGTACTTC. This gives the protein CATSRVDRKSSYEQYF. The full variable domain, with the rest looked up from reference TRBV15 and TRBJ2-7, is DAMVIQNPRYQVTQFGKPVTLSCSQTLNHNVMYWYQQKSSQAPKLLFHYYDKDFNNEADTPDNFQSRRPNTSFCFLDIRSPGLGDTAMYLCATSRVDRKSSYEQYFGPGTRLTVT.

This rearrangement joins TRBV7-6 to TRBJ1-5, with unresolved D. Per the germline V gene, CDR1 is SGHVS and CDR2 is FNYEAQ. V lost 2 bases, J lost 3 bases, and 2 bases lay in between. This CDR3 is 12 amino acids long. The CDR3 bases are TGTGCCAGCAGCTTACTCAATCAGCCCCAGCATTTT. Translated, it gives CASSLLNQPQHF.

This chain joins TRBV4-1 and TRBJ2-7; no definite D call. V was clipped by 2 bases and J by 2 bases, with 16 bases between them. Germline CDR1 MGHRA, CDR2 YSYEKL. The CDR3 is 16 amino acids. Here the CDR3 reads CASSQTRSVTTYEQYF. For the CDR3, the DNA is TGCGCCAGCAGCCAAACCCGGTCCGTAACTACCTACGAGCAGTACTTC.

Only one count was recorded for this clone. J is TRBJ1-5 and V is TRBV4-2, with a tentative D call TRBD1 (5 bases). The CDR3 contains 15 residues. V shed 0 bases and J shed 5 bases, with 11 bases lying between them. Germline CDR1 is LGHNA and CDR2 is YNFKEQ. The CDR3 here is CASSQDVKGDQPQHF. The CDR3 coding sequence is TGTGCCAGCAGCCAAGACGTAAAAGGGGATCAGCCCCAGCATTTT.

The V gene is TRBV5-4, the J gene TRBJ2-3; D gene uncertain. The V and J ends lost 4 bases and 0 bases respectively, with 15 bases between them. Germline loops: CDR1 SGHNT, CDR2 YYREEE (reference sequence). The CDR3 sequence is 16 residues long. In nucleotides, the CDR3 is TGTGCCAGCAGCCGCAACTCGGAGTTGAGCACAGATACGCAGTATTTT. Translating it yields CASSRNSELSTDTQYF.

The rearrangement uses TRBV4-1 and TRBJ1-2; 8 nucleotides align to TRBD1. The length of the CDR3 is 14 residues. The trim removed 4 bases at V and 5 bases at J, leaving 6 bases unmatched. CDR1 is MGHRA and CDR2 is YSYEKL in the germline V gene. The CDR3 sequence: CASSPTGAAYGYTF. DNA of the CDR3: TGCGCCAGCAGCCCGACAGGGGCGGCGTATGGCTACACCTTC.

J is TRBJ1-2 and V is TRBV25-1, with D perhaps TRBD1 (6 bases). V lost 2 bases and J 8 bases, leaving 12 bases between the germline ends. Germline CDR1 and CDR2: MGHDK and SYGVNS. The CDR3 has 13 residues. The CDR3 protein is CASSEQGLRGYTF. DNA of the CDR3: TGTGCCAGCAGTGAACAGGGGTTAAGGGGCTACACCTTC.